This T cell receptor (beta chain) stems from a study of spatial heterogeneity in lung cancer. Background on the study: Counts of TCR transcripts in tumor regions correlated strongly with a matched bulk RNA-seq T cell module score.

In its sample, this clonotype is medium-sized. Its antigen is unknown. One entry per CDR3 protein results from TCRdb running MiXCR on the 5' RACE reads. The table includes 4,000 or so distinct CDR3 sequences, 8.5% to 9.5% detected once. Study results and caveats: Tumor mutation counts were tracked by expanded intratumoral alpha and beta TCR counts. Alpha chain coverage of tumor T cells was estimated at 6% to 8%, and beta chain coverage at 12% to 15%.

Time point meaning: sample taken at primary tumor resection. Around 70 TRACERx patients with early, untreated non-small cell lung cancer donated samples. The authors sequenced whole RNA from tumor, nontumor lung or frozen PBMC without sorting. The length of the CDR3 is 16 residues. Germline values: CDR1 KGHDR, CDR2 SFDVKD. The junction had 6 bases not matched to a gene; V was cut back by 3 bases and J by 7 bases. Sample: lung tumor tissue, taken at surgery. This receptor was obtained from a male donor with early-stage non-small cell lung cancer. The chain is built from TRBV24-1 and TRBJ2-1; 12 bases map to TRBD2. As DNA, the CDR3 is TGTGCCACCAGTGATGAACTAGCGGGAGGCCGTAATGAGCAGTTCTTC. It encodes CATSDELAGGRNEQFF.